These 21 T cell receptor beta chains were sequenced from one sample in a study of blood T cells in healthy people across ages. It was with a sample-barcoded 5' primer and a J-beta primer mix that a second PCR of about 6 to 12 cycles was run. TCRdb re-called the 5' RACE reads through MiXCR, storing one row per CDR3 protein. The data contain approximately 850,000 distinct CDR3 sequences, more than 45% of them singletons. Sequenced material: blood. All receptors come from a man aged 25-45 years in good health.

The gene calls are TRBV9 and TRBJ2-5; 7 bases are shared with TRBD2. Trimming took 4 bases from V and 5 from J; bases not matched to a gene: 8. CDR1 is SGDLS and CDR2 is YYNGEE in the germline V gene. The CDR3 contains 14 residues. The DNA of the CDR3 is TGTGCCAGCAGCTCCAGGACTAGTACTGAGACCCAGTACTTC. Its protein is CASSSRTSTETQYF.

This clonotype was detected a few times. The rearrangement uses TRBV15 and TRBJ2-4; 7 bases fit TRBD2. Germline V gives CDR1 LNHNV, CDR2 YYDKDF (reference sequence). The CDR3 has 15 amino acids. V lost 4 bases and J lost 12; bases outside the gene matches: 15. The CDR3 DNA follows: TGTGCCACCAGCAATAACCTCGGAACGGGGGGAGATCAGTACTTC. This encodes CATSNNLGTGGDQYF.

Notes on this clonotype: One end of the junction is discordant with germline, which a read error may explain. The gene calls are TRBV20-1 and TRBJ2-1; tentative D call: TRBD1 (5 bases). The V gene's germline CDR1 is DFQATT and CDR2 SNEGSKA (reference sequence). The CDR3 extends over 12 amino acids. The CDR3 protein is CRATTGTNEQFF. The CDR3 bases are TGCAGGGCTACCACAGGTACCAATGAGCAGTTCTTC.

This clonotype was found once. V is TRBV29-1 and J is TRBJ2-6; D ambiguous. The ends were cut back, 4 bases at V and 3 bases at J, with 10 bases in the middle. Germline V gene data show CDR1 as SQVTM and CDR2 as ANQGSEA. The CDR3 is 14 amino acids. The CDR3 is CSVGPPGGANVLTF. CDR3 in DNA: TGCAGCGTTGGACCACCTGGTGGGGCCAACGTCCTGACTTTC.

With regard to this clonotype: At one end, the junction sequence differs from germline, possibly due to a read error. The chain recombines TRBV7-7 with TRBJ2-5; D is unresolved. CDR1 SSHAT and CDR2 FNYEAQ come from the germline V gene (reference sequence). This CDR3 is 13 amino acids long. The CDR3: CASSVVATETQYF. The CDR3 DNA reads TGTGCTAGCAGCGTAGTGGCGACGGAGACCCAGTACTTC.

V gene TRBV4-1 combines with J gene TRBJ2-7, with D possibly TRBD1 on 5 matching bases. Deletions cut 0 bases from V and 0 bases from J, with 9 bases between. The CDR3 length is 15 residues. Germline assignment: CDR1 MGHRA and CDR2 YSYEKL. The CDR3 nucleotides are TGCGCCAGCAGCCAAGAGAGACAGAGCTCCTACGAGCAGTACTTC. Translating gives CASSQERQSSYEQYF.

The rearrangement uses TRBV5-8 and TRBJ2-7; possibly TRBD1 for D (5 bases). The germline V and J ends were trimmed by 8 bases and 3 bases, with 18 bases remaining between them. Germline loops: CDR1 SGHTS, CDR2 YDEGEE. This CDR3 spans 14 amino acids. The CDR3 is CASAPGFSGYEQYF. The CDR3 DNA reads as TGTGCCAGTGCCCCAGGGTTTAGTGGCTACGAGCAGTACTTC. Using reference TRBV5-8 and TRBJ2-7 for the parts outside the CDR3, the full variable domain is EAGVTQSPTHLIKTRGQQATLRCSPISGHTSVYWYQQALGLGLQFLLWYDEGEERNRGNFPPRFSGRQFPNYSSELNVNALELEDSALYLCASAPGFSGYEQYFGPGTRLTVT.

The chain couples TRBV12-3 or TRBV12-4 to TRBJ2-5; possibly TRBD2 for D (7 bases). V was pared by 4 bases and J by 5 bases, with 17 bases between. There are 15 residues in the CDR3. CDR3 DNA sequence: TGTGCCAGCAGTTCCATGGGGGGGCGCAGGGAGACCCAGTACTTC. Translated: CASSSMGGRRETQYF.

This clonotype came up once. The chain is built from TRBV3-1 and TRBJ1-2, with 7 bases that match TRBD1. The V and J ends lost 4 bases and 5 bases, in that order; junction bases with no gene match: 16. The germline V gene has CDR1 LGHDT and CDR2 YNNKEL (reference sequence). The CDR3 is made up of 17 amino acids. CDR3 region: CASSLLGTVNPSYGYTF. The CDR3 bases are TGTGCCAGCAGCCTATTAGGGACAGTGAATCCGTCGTATGGCTACACCTTC.

Note on this clonotype: The junction and the germline gene differ at one end; a read error may be behind it. This chain joins TRBV6-6 and TRBJ2-7; D gene unclear. The CDR3 extends over 14 amino acids. The germline CDR1 and CDR2 sequences are MNHNY and SVGAGI (reference sequence). In nucleotides, the CDR3 is TGTACCAGCAACCCCACCCGGGCGGCCTACGAGCAGTACTTC. It specifies CTSNPTRAAYEQYF.

The rearrangement uses TRBV4-2 and TRBJ2-7; 9 nucleotides agree with TRBD2. Germline CDR1 and CDR2: LGHNA and YNFKEQ. With 0 bases clipped from V and 3 bases from J, the junction kept 3 bases outside the gene matches. This CDR3 has 15 amino acids. The CDR3 protein is CASSQEVAGVYEQYF. CDR3 coding DNA: TGTGCCAGCAGCCAAGAGGTAGCGGGAGTCTACGAGCAGTACTTC.

The sample holds one count of this clonotype. This chain connects TRBV27 to TRBJ2-1; a weak D match, TRBD1 (6 bases). V shed 5 bases and J shed 10 bases, with 18 bases lying between them. Germline loops: CDR1 MNHEY, CDR2 SMNVEV (reference sequence). The CDR3 runs to 14 residues. The CDR3 DNA follows: TGTGCCAGCAGTCCAAGGACAGCCACTCGAGAGCAGTTCTTC. Translation: CASSPRTATREQFF.

This clonotype occurred once. The chain combines TRBV9 with TRBJ2-5; D might be TRBD2 (5 bases). Germline CDR1 SGDLS, CDR2 YYNGEE. This CDR3 has 15 residues. Trimming removed 2 bases at V and 2 bases at J, with 13 bases between. CDR3 amino acids: CASSVGPRGQETQYF. In nucleotides, the CDR3 is TGTGCCAGCAGCGTTGGCCCCCGGGGTCAAGAGACCCAGTACTTC.

This chain uses TRBV9 with TRBJ1-1; 10 bases fit TRBD1. The CDR3 has 15 residues. In germline, CDR1 is SGDLS, CDR2 YYNGEE. V trimming: 3 bases; J trimming: 11 bases; junction bases outside the gene matches: 13. CDR3 residues: CASSANWDRGAAAFF. CDR3 DNA sequence: TGTGCCAGCAGCGCAAATTGGGACAGGGGAGCGGCCGCTTTCTTT.

This clonotype has at least ten counts. This chain uses TRBV20-1 with TRBJ2-7; D remains ambiguous. The germline V gene encodes CDR1 DFQATT and CDR2 SNEGSKA (reference sequence). This CDR3 contains 13 residues. Trimming cost V 5 bases and J 5 bases, with 16 bases left between them. The CDR3, as DNA: TGCAGTGCTCCCCGACACGGAGAGAACGAGCAGTACTTC. Amino acids: CSAPRHGENEQYF.

CDR3 DNA sequence: TGTGCCAGCAGCCCCGGACTAGCGGGGATCTCTAGCACAGATACGCAGTATTTT. It encodes CASSPGLAGISSTDTQYF. The rearrangement links TRBV7-9 to TRBJ2-3, with 12 bases fitting TRBD2. Germline CDR1 SEHNR, CDR2 FQNEAQ (reference sequence). There are 18 residues in the CDR3. V gave up 5 bases and J gave up 0 bases; unmatched junction bases: 9.

This chain joins TRBV6-5 and TRBJ2-3; weak D call: TRBD1 (7 bases). The CDR3 length is 15 residues. The V and J ends lost 6 bases and 6 bases respectively, with 19 bases between them. CDR1 and CDR2 (germline): MNHEY, SVGAGI. The CDR3 sequence is CASRHAGQPWDTQYF. In nucleotides, the CDR3 is TGTGCCAGCAGGCACGCGGGACAGCCCTGGGATACGCAGTATTTT.

In regard to this clonotype: Just one base apart from a much larger clone, this may be a read error. The chain joins TRBV12-3 or TRBV12-4 to TRBJ2-3, with a tentative D call TRBD1 (5 bases). CDR3 length: 14 amino acids. The DNA for the CDR3 is TGTGCCAGCAGTTGCAGGGTGGCCGGAGATATGCAGTATTTT. Amino acid sequence: CASSCRVAGDMQYF.

The rearrangement links TRBV6-1 to TRBJ2-7, with D maybe TRBD1 (6 bases). This CDR3 is built from 15 residues. V shed 3 bases and J shed 6 bases, with 18 bases lying between them. Per the germline V gene, CDR1 is MNHNS and CDR2 is SASEGT. The CDR3 nucleotides are TGTGCCAGCAGTGAGATATTATTGGCAGGGGCCGAGCAGTACTTC. Translating it yields CASSEILLAGAEQYF.

The sample holds a few counts of this clonotype. The chain has TRBV7-2 and TRBJ2-7; D remains ambiguous. Germline CDR1 reads SGHTA; CDR2 reads FQGNSA. This CDR3 has 12 amino acids. The V end lost 6 bases, the J end lost 3 bases, and 9 bases lay between the germline ends. The CDR3, as DNA: TGTGCCAGCAGTCTGAGGCTCTACGAGCAGTACTTC. It yields the protein CASSLRLYEQYF.

V gene TRBV12-3 or TRBV12-4 combines with J gene TRBJ2-5; TRBD1 or TRBD2 may be the D gene (6 bases each). Judging by the DNA end, TRBJ2-4 fits better; the J call may be wrong. The CDR3 length is 16 residues. CDR3 coding DNA: TGTGCCAGCAGTTTACAACAAAAGGGGGGACGGGACATTCAGTACTTC. Translating gives CASSLQQKGGRDIQYF.